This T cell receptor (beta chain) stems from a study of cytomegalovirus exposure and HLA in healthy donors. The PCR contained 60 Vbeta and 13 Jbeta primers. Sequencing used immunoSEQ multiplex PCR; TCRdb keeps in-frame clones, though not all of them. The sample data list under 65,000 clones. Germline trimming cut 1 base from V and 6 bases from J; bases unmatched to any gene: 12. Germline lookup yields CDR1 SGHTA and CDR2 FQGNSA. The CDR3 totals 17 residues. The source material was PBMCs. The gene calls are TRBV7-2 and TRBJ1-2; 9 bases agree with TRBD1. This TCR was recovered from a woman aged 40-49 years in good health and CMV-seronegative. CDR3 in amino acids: CASSLGGVGTGFDGYTF. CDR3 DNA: TGTGCCAGCAGCTTAGGTGGGGTCGGGACAGGGTTCGATGGCTACACCTTC.